The 19 T cell receptor beta chains reported below all come from one sample, sequenced in a study of T cell repertoires in cytomegalovirus infection. From the reads, TCRdb called clonotypes with MiXCR, one entry per CDR3 protein. The repertoire holds 210,000 or so distinct CDR3 sequences, with around 6.4% as singletons. Sequenced sample: PBMCs. Receptor source: a human donor in good health (CMV status not recorded). Some clones in this sample may be carry-over from other donors' samples.

V gene TRBV29-1 combines with J gene TRBJ2-1; tentatively, D is TRBD1 (5 bases). With 4 bases removed from V and 3 bases from J, the gap between germline ends came to 10 bases. CDR1 is SQVTM and CDR2 is ANQGSEA in the germline V gene. CDR3 size: 13 residues. The CDR3 protein is CSVAGQGYNEQFF. The DNA of the CDR3 is TGCAGCGTTGCCGGGCAGGGCTACAATGAGCAGTTCTTC.

In this sample, this clonotype turned up many times. This chain uses TRBV5-1 with TRBJ2-7; the D gene is possibly TRBD2 (6 bases). Trimming took off 4 bases at V and 0 bases at J, with 14 bases between the two ends. CDR3 length: 15 residues. In germline, CDR1 is SGHRS, CDR2 YFSETQ. DNA for the CDR3: TGCGCCAGCAGCCCCGGGACTCAGAGCTCCTACGAGCAGTACTTC. It encodes CASSPGTQSSYEQYF. Based on the CDR3 plus reference TRBV5-1 and TRBJ2-7, the full variable domain is KAGVTQTPRYLIKTRGQQVTLSCSPISGHRSVSWYQQTPGQGLQFLFEYFSETQRNKGNFPGRFSGRQFSNSRSEMNVSTLELGDSALYLCASSPGTQSSYEQYFGPGTRLTVT.

This clonotype was recorded at least ten times. The chain combines TRBV7-2 with TRBJ2-5; tentatively, D is TRBD2 (5 bases). The CDR3 covers 15 residues. Trimming shortened V by 1 base and J by 4 bases, and 13 bases separated the two germline ends. Germline V lookup: CDR1 SGHTA, CDR2 FQGNSA. The CDR3 loop is CASSLDALEGETQYF. The CDR3 DNA is TGTGCCAGCAGCTTAGATGCCCTAGAGGGAGAGACCCAGTACTTC. Full variable domain (outside the CDR3, taken from reference TRBV7-2 and TRBJ2-5): GAGVSQSPSNKVTEKGKDVELRCDPISGHTALYWYRQSLGQGLEFLIYFQGNSAPDKSGLPSDRFSAERTGGSVSTLTIQRTQQEDSAVYLCASSLDALEGETQYFGPGTRLLVL.

Ten or more counts support this clonotype. J is TRBJ1-1 and V is TRBV7-2; 7 bases fit TRBD1. Germline V CDR1 and CDR2: SGHTA, FQGNSA. CDR3 size: 14 residues. The J segment lost 1 base and the V segment lost 3 bases, leaving 2 bases of the junction unmatched. The CDR3, as DNA: TGTGCCAGCAGCTTGGGACAGTGGAACACTGAAGCTTTCTTT. Translation: CASSLGQWNTEAFF.

This clonotype was counted many times. The chain joins TRBV7-2 to TRBJ2-5, with unresolved D. Between the trimmed V and J ends, which lost 4 bases and 2 bases, there was a span of 5 bases. The germline V gene encodes CDR1 SGHTA and CDR2 FQGNSA. CDR3 length equals 12 residues. The chain's CDR3 is CASSSRQETQYF. CDR3 bases: TGTGCCAGCAGCTCACGACAAGAGACCCAGTACTTC.

The table lists this clonotype with many counts. The chain uses TRBV6-6 and TRBJ1-2; 8 bases line up with TRBD1. V was clipped by 8 bases and J by 4 bases; unmatched bases: 12. The germline V gene encodes CDR1 MNHNY and CDR2 SVGAGI (reference sequence). CDR3 length equals 15 residues. This CDR3 is CASSTGQGMSYGYTF. The CDR3 DNA follows: TGTGCCAGCTCGACCGGACAGGGAATGAGCTATGGCTACACCTTC.

This clonotype has only a few counts. The CDR3 loop reads CSGTSGLQETQYF. The CDR3 bases are TGCAGCGGGACTAGCGGGCTACAAGAGACCCAGTACTTC. The chain recombines TRBV29-1 with TRBJ2-5, with TRBD2 identical over 11 bases. The CDR3 extends over 13 amino acids. V shed 7 bases, J shed 2 bases, and the junction held 3 bases outside the gene matches. Germline CDR1 SQVTM, CDR2 ANQGSEA.

At least ten counts were recorded for this clonotype. The chain recombines TRBV12-3 or TRBV12-4 with TRBJ2-7; D is uncertain. The CDR3 is 13 amino acids. Trimming pared 8 bases from V and 2 bases from J, leaving 13 bases between. The CDR3 sequence: CASGDLGAYEQYF. As DNA, the CDR3 is TGTGCCAGCGGTGACTTGGGCGCCTACGAGCAGTACTTC.

This clonotype was seen many times. The genes are TRBV2 and TRBJ1-2; D uncertain. Trimming took 3 bases from V and 2 from J, leaving 7 bases between them. In germline, CDR1 is SNHLY, CDR2 FYNNEI. The CDR3 consists of 13 residues. The CDR3 protein is CASSEQDNYGYTF. CDR3 in DNA: TGTGCCAGCAGTGAGCAGGACAACTATGGCTACACCTTC. Variable domain in full (rest from reference TRBV2 and TRBJ1-2): EPEVTQTPSHQVTQMGQEVILRCVPISNHLYFYWYRQILGQKVEFLVSFYNNEISEKSEIFDDQFSVERPDGSNFTLKIRSTKLEDSAMYFCASSEQDNYGYTFGSGTRLTVV.

The chain recombines TRBV20-1 with TRBJ1-1; TRBD1 is a possible D gene (6 bases). Looked up from germline, CDR1 is DFQATT and CDR2 is SNEGSKA (reference sequence). The CDR3 covers 15 residues. Trimming stripped 0 bases from V and 5 bases from J, with 16 bases between. The CDR3 DNA sequence: TGCAGTGCTAGAGATCGTCTTAGGGGGAGTACTGAAGCTTTCTTT. Its protein is CSARDRLRGSTEAFF.

This clonotype was seen many times. The V call is TRBV20-1, the J call TRBJ1-2; D is unresolved. Germline CDR1 DFQATT, CDR2 SNEGSKA (reference sequence). V lost 0 bases and J lost 5, with 13 bases in between. This CDR3 has 14 residues. CDR3 DNA sequence: TGCAGTGCTAGAGATTCAGGAGGGCGATATGGCTACACCTTC. Amino acids: CSARDSGGRYGYTF.

This clonotype was observed at least ten times. The rearrangement links TRBV6-1 to TRBJ2-7; TRBD2 matches at 7 bases. The CDR3 sequence is 14 residues long. Germline trimming cut 6 bases from V and 0 bases from J; bases unmatched to any gene: 5. The germline V gene has CDR1 MNHNS and CDR2 SASEGT. The CDR3 protein is CASSQGGNSYEQYF. CDR3 in DNA: TGTGCCAGCAGCCAGGGAGGGAACTCCTACGAGCAGTACTTC.

The sample holds many counts of this clonotype. The chain couples TRBV28 to TRBJ1-2; D not resolved. The V and J ends lost 2 bases and 3 bases respectively, with 22 bases between them. Germline CDR1 MDHEN, CDR2 SYDVKM. CDR3 length: 18 residues. The CDR3 spells CASSLPHSDGSQDYGYTF. The CDR3 nucleotides read TGTGCCAGCAGTTTACCCCACTCGGACGGGAGTCAGGACTATGGCTACACCTTC.

This clonotype was found many times. The chain links TRBV6-1 to TRBJ2-7, with 8 nucleotides matching TRBD1. The CDR3 spans 15 residues. The V gene end was trimmed by 2 bases and the J gene end by 4 bases; junction bases not matched to a gene: 7. Germline loops: CDR1 MNHNS, CDR2 SASEGT. CDR3: CASSEKETGAYEQYF. CDR3 coding DNA: TGTGCCAGCAGTGAAAAGGAGACAGGGGCATACGAGCAGTACTTC.

This clonotype was detected ten times or more. V usage is TRBV10-3 and J usage is TRBJ2-7; possibly TRBD1 for D (5 bases). V was clipped by 2 bases and J by 12 bases, with 14 bases between them. The CDR3 is 12 residues long. Germline CDR1 and CDR2: ENHRY and SYGVKD. CDR3 amino acids: CAISERAGFLYF. CDR3 in DNA: TGTGCCATCAGTGAGCGGGCAGGGTTTCTGTACTTC.

The chain combines TRBV20-1 with TRBJ1-2; D gene uncertain. In germline, CDR1 is DFQATT, CDR2 SNEGSKA (reference sequence). This CDR3 has 11 residues. The germline V and J ends were trimmed by 0 bases and 6 bases, with 5 bases remaining between them. CDR3 bases: TGCAGTGCTAGAGATGAGGATGGCTACACCTTC. Amino acid sequence: CSARDEDGYTF.

This clonotype was counted between two and nine times. The chain has TRBV20-1 and TRBJ2-1; TRBD2 aligns across 10 bases. The CDR3 is 15 residues long. CDR1 and CDR2 (germline): DFQATT, SNEGSKA (reference sequence). The ends lost 5 bases at V and 3 bases at J; junction bases unmatched: 7. CDR3 amino acids: CSAGAGTSDYNEQFF. CDR3 in DNA: TGCAGTGCTGGCGCCGGGACTAGCGACTACAATGAGCAGTTCTTC.

Many counts were recorded for this clonotype. V is TRBV28 and J is TRBJ1-2; unclear D gene. This CDR3 contains 14 residues. CDR1 is MDHEN, CDR2 SYDVKM, per germline. V lost 5 bases and J lost 5, with 15 bases in between. The CDR3 is CASSQRHGSYGYTF. The DNA of the CDR3 is TGTGCCAGCAGTCAACGACATGGGTCGTATGGCTACACCTTC.

This clonotype was seen many times. This sequence joins TRBV7-2 and TRBJ2-3, with a possible D match to TRBD1 (7 bases). The length of the CDR3 is 15 residues. The V and J ends lost 1 base and 4 bases respectively, with 12 bases between them. The germline V gene encodes CDR1 SGHTA and CDR2 FQGNSA. The CDR3 bases are TGTGCCAGCAGCTTAGGGCCAGGGGGGTCAGATACGCAGTATTTT. Protein product: CASSLGPGGSDTQYF.